One sample yielded the 7 T cell receptor beta chains listed below, sequenced in a study of T cells after yellow fever vaccination. TCRdb re-derived calls from the 5' RACE reads in MiXCR, one entry per CDR3 protein. The table records roughly 340,000 distinct CDR3 sequences, approximately 4.2% of them present only once. The input for sequencing was PBMCs, taken 5 days after the yellow fever booster vaccination. The source of these receptors is a man younger than 35 who received the YFV17D yellow fever vaccine.

This clonotype was counted many times. This chain links TRBV12-3 or TRBV12-4 with TRBJ2-7; 8 bases match TRBD1. Trimming took 6 bases from V and 4 from J; bases not matched to a gene: 8. The CDR3 covers 14 residues. For the CDR3, the DNA is TGTGCCAGCAGCACCGGGACAGGTTTTTACGAGCAGTACTTC. It translates to CASSTGTGFYEQYF.

This clonotype appeared many times. The chain combines TRBV5-5 with TRBJ2-5, with D maybe TRBD1 (5 bases). The CDR3 sequence is 16 residues long. Germline loops: CDR1 SGHKS, CDR2 YYEKEE (reference sequence). Trimming removed 0 bases at V and 1 base at J, with 13 bases between. In DNA form, the CDR3 reads TGTGCCAGCAGCTTGGAGGGGTCAGGTCGCCAAGAGACCCAGTACTTC. Translated, it gives CASSLEGSGRQETQYF.

This clonotype showed up many times. The V gene is TRBV15, the J gene TRBJ2-7, with TRBD1 matching 8 bases. The germline V gene encodes CDR1 LNHNV and CDR2 YYDKDF (reference sequence). CDR3 size: 15 residues. Trimming took 0 bases from V and 6 from J; bases not matched to a gene: 7. The CDR3 loop reads CATSRDQGQGREQYF. The CDR3, as DNA: TGTGCCACCAGCAGAGATCAAGGACAGGGTCGCGAGCAGTACTTC.

Many counts were recorded for this clonotype. The rearrangement joins TRBV7-9 to TRBJ2-1; no definite D call. Looked up from germline, CDR1 is SEHNR and CDR2 is FQNEAQ (reference sequence). CDR3 length: 12 residues. Deletions cut 1 base from V and 8 bases from J, with 6 bases between. The CDR3 loop reads CASSLEFDEQFF. CDR3 DNA: TGTGCCAGCAGCTTAGAATTCGATGAGCAGTTCTTC.

This clonotype has just a few counts. V usage is TRBV6-6 and J usage is TRBJ2-7; TRBD1 might be the D (6 bases). This CDR3 is built from 16 residues. V shed 6 bases and J shed 6 bases, with 24 bases lying between them. Germline CDR1 MNHNY, CDR2 SVGAGI (reference sequence). Written as DNA, the CDR3 is TGTGCCAGCAGCCCCCCCCCAGGGGCAACCTCCCTCGAGCAGTACGTC. As protein: CASSPPPGATSLEQYV.

V and J are TRBV4-1 and TRBJ2-2, with 7 bases matching TRBD1. The CDR3 consists of 16 residues. The V and J ends lost 1 base and 5 bases, in that order; junction bases with no gene match: 7. The germline V gene has CDR1 MGHRA and CDR2 YSYEKL. In DNA form, the CDR3 reads TGCGCCAGCAGCCAAGCGAGGGGGCTTGGGACCGGGGAGCTGTTTTTT. Protein product: CASSQARGLGTGELFF.

This clonotype was seen ten or more times. V and J are TRBV6-1 and TRBJ2-7, with a tentative D call TRBD1 (6 bases). V dropped 0 bases and J dropped 4 bases, with 10 bases sitting between them. Germline-derived CDR1 and CDR2 are MNHNS and SASEGT. The CDR3 is 14 residues long. As DNA, the CDR3 is TGTGCCAGCAGTGAAGCGTGGACAGCTTACGAGCAGTACTTC. Translating it yields CASSEAWTAYEQYF.